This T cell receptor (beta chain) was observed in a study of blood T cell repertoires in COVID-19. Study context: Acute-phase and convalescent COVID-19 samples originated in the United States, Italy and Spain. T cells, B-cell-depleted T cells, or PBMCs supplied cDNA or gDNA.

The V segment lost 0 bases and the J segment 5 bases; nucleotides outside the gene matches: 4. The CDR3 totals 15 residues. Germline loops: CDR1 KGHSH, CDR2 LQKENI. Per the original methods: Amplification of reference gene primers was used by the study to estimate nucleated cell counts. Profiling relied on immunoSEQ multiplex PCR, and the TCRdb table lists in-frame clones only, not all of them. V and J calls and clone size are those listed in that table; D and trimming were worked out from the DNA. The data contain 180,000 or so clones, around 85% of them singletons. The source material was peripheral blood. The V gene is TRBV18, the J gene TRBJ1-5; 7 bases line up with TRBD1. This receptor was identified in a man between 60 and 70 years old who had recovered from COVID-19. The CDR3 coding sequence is TGTGCCAGCTCACCACCGACAGGGTCGGATCAGCCCCAGCATTTT. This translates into CASSPPTGSDQPQHF.